This T cell receptor (beta chain) originates from a study of blood T cell repertoires in COVID-19 (dated by TCRdb to about 2020). With regard to the full study: Samples covering the acute and convalescent phases of COVID-19 were provided by collaborators in the United States, Italy and Spain. Where available, HLA class I and class II types were taken from metadata supplied by the sample provider and were not determined by assay-based typing. A de-identified subject ID, COVID-19 status, age in years and sex were almost always included in the sample metadata. The dataset comprised deeply sampled blood TCRbeta repertoires from subjects exposed to, actively infected with, or recovered from COVID-19. The prospective study material was composed of cDNA or gDNA derived from T cells, B-cell-depleted T cells, or PBMCs. A freely available public database, intended as a resource for researchers studying the immune response to SARS-CoV-2, is where the repertoires were released. The samples were drawn from the first 160 participants of the ongoing ImmuneRACE study and from over 950 subjects provided by 6 global collaborators.

CDR3 length: 17 amino acids, cysteine to phenylalanine. This entry keeps only the CDR3 DNA: 51 bases, framed from base 1. The germline V end is reduced by 2 bases and the J end by 6 bases; junction bases left unmatched: 9. Per the germline V gene (reference sequence), SGHNT is the CDR1 and YYREEE is the CDR2. As regards this clone: What antigen it recognizes has not been identified. Base quality data are lacking; no much larger clone is found one base away.

The immunoSEQ Assay, a bias-controlled multiplex PCR, was used to amplify TCRbeta CDR3 regions from genomic DNA. In the original analysis: The number of nucleated cells in each sample was estimated from the amplification of reference gene primers within the assay. To quantify the absolute abundance of each unique TCRbeta CDR3 rearrangement, sequence reads were collapsed and filtered. Productive Simpson clonality was computed per sample as the square root of Simpson's diversity index over productive rearrangements. Sourced from immuneACCESS, this table was stored by TCRdb with only in-frame sequences that have V and J called. A share of the clones is absent; for the studies checked, an unresolved V gene accounts for under half, and the remainder has no known explanation. V and J calls and clone size are copied from that table; D and trimming were computed from the DNA. Counted in this sample were about 78,000 clones; around nine tenths of them appeared once. Approximately 1.9% of the sample is in the top ten clones.

Broad study findings and their caveats: Clinical and demographic metadata were provided uncurated, with the amount varying by source and participant.

Whole blood was collected in K2EDTA tubes by collaborating institutions according to the institutions' own protocols. For TCRbeta analysis, collaborator samples were shipped as frozen whole blood, as isolated PBMCs, or as DNA extracted from either sample type. The V and J genes are TRBV5-4 and TRBJ2-3, with 13 middle bases fitting TRBD2. Sequenced input: peripheral blood. The clonotype originates from a woman aged 55-75 years with acute or convalescent COVID-19. In nucleotides, the sequence is TGTGCCAGCAGCTTCCCGGGACTAGCGGGATCTACGGATACGCAGTATTTT. The translation is CASSFPGLAGSTDTQYF.